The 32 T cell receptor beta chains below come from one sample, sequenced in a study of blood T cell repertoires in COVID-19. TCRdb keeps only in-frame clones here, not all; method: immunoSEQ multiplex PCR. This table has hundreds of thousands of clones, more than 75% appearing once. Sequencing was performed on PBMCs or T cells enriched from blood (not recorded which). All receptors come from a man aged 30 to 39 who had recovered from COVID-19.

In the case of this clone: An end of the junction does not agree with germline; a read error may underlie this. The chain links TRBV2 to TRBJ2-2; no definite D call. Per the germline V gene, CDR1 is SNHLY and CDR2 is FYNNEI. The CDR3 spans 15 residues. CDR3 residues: CASSKAGEDTGELFF. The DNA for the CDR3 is TGTGCCAGCAGTAAAGCCGGAGAAGACACCGGGGAGCTGTTTTTT.

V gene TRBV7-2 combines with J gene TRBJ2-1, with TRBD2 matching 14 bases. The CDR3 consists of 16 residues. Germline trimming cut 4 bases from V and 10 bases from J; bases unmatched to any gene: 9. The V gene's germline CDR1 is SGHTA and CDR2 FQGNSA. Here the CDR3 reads CASSYPGLAGVWEQFF. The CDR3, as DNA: TGTGCCAGCAGCTACCCGGGACTAGCGGGAGTTTGGGAGCAGTTCTTC.

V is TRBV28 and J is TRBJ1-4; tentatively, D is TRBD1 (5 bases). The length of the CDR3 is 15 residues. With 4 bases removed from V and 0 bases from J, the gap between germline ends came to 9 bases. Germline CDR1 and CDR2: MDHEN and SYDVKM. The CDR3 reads CASSWGGATNEKLFF. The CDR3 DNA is TGTGCCAGCAGTTGGGGGGGTGCAACTAATGAAAAACTGTTTTTT.

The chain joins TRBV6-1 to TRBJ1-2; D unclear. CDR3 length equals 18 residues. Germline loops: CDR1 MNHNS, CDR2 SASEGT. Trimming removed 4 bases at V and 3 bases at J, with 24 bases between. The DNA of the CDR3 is TGTGCCAGCAGTGGGGCCCGCCCCCAGCTCCGGGAGGACTATGGCTACACCTTC. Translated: CASSGARPQLREDYGYTF.

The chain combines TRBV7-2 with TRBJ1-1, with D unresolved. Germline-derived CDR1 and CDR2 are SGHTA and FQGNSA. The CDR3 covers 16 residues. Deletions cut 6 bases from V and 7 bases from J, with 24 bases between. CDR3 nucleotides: TGTGCCAGCAGGCGACTACCCCAGGAATTTATTAGTGAAGCTTTCTTT. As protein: CASRRLPQEFISEAFF.

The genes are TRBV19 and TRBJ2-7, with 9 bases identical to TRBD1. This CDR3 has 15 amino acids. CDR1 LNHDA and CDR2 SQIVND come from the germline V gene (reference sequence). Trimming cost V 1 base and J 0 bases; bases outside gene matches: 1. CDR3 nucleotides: TGTGCCAGTAGTATAGGGACAGGGGTCTCCTACGAGCAGTACTTC. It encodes CASSIGTGVSYEQYF.

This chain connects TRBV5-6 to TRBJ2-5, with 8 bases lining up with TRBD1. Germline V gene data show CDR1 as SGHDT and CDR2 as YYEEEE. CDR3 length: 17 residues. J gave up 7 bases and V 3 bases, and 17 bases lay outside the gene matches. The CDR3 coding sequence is TGTGCCAGCAGCTCGATTCCCGGACAGGGAATAGGTGGGACCCAGTACTTC. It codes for CASSSIPGQGIGGTQYF.

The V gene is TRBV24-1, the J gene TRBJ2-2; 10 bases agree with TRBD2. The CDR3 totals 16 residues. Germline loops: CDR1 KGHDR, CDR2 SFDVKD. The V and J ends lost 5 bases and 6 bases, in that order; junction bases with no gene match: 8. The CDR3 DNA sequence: TGTGCCACCAGTGCGCCTAGCGGGAGCTATCCCGGGGAGCTGTTTTTT. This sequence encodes CATSAPSGSYPGELFF.

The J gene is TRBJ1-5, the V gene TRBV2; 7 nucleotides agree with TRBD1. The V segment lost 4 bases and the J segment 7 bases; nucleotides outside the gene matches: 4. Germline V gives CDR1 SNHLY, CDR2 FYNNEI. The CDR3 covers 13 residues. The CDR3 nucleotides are TGTGCCAGCAGTGGGGACAGCGGCCAGCCCCAGCATTTT. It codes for CASSGDSGQPQHF.

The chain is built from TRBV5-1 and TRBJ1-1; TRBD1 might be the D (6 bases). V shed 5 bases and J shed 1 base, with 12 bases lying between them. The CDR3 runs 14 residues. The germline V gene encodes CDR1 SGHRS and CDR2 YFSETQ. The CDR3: CASSLLGGNTEAFF. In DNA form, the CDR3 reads TGCGCCAGCAGTTTATTAGGGGGGAACACTGAAGCTTTCTTT.

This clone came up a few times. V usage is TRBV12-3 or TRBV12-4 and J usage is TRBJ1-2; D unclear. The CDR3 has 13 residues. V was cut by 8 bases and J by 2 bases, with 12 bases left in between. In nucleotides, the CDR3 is TGTGCCAGCTGCCTTGACATAAACTATGGCTACACCTTC. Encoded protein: CASCLDINYGYTF.

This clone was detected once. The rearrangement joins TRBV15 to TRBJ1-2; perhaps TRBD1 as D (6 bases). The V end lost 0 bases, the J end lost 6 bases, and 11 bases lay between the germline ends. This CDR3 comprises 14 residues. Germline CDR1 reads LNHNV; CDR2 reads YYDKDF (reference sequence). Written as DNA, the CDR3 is TGTGCCACCAGCAGAGATAACAGGGAGAATGGCTACACCTTC. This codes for CATSRDNRENGYTF.

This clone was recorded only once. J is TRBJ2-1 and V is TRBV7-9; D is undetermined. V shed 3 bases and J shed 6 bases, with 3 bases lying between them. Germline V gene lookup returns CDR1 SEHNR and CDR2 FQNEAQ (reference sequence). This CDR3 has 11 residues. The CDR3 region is CASSFSNEQFF. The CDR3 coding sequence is TGTGCCAGCAGCTTCAGCAATGAGCAGTTCTTC. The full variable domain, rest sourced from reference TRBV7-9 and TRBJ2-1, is DTGVSQNPRHKITKRGQNVTFRCDPISEHNRLYWYRQTLGQGPEFLTYFQNEAQLEKSRLLSDRFSAERPKGSFSTLEIQRTEQGDSAMYLCASSFSNEQFFGPGTRLTVL.

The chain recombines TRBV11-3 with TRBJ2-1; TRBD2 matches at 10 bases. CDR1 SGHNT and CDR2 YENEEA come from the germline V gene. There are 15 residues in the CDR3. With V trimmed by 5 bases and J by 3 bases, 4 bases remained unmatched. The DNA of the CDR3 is TGTGCCAGCAGCACAACTAGCGGGGTCTACAATGAGCAGTTCTTC. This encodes CASSTTSGVYNEQFF. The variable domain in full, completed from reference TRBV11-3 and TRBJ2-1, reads EAGVVQSPRYKIIEKKQPVAFWCNPISGHNTLYWYLQNLGQGPELLIRYENEEAVDDSQLPKDRFSAERLKGVDSTLKIQPAELGDSAVYLCASSTTSGVYNEQFFGPGTRLTVL.

The CDR3 sequence: CASSPQGQSSYNEQFF. CDR3 nucleotide sequence: TGTGCCAGCTCACCACAGGGACAGAGCTCCTACAATGAGCAGTTCTTC. The chain couples TRBV18 to TRBJ2-1; 7 nucleotides line up with TRBD1. In germline, CDR1 is KGHSH, CDR2 LQKENI. CDR3 length: 16 amino acids. The junction had 3 bases not matched to a gene; V was cut back by 1 base and J by 0 bases. The full variable domain, in which reference TRBV18 and TRBJ2-1 provide the parts outside the CDR3, is NAGVMQNPRHLVRRRGQEARLRCSPMKGHSHVYWYRQLPEEGLKFMVYLQKENIIDESGMPKERFSAEFPKEGPSILRIQQVVRGDSAAYFCASSPQGQSSYNEQFFGPGTRLTVL.

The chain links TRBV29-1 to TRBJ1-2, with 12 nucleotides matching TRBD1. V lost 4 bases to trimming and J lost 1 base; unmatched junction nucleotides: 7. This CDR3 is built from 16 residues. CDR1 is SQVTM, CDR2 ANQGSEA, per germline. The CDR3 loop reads CSVAGTGGQNNYGYTF. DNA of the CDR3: TGCAGCGTTGCCGGGACAGGGGGCCAAAATAACTATGGCTACACCTTC.

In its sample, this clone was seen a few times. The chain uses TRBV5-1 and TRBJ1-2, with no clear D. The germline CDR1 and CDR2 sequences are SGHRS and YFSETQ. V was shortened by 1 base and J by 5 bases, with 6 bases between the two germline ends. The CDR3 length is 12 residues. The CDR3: CASSLSQYGYTF. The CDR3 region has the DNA TGCGCCAGCAGCTTGAGCCAATATGGCTACACCTTC.

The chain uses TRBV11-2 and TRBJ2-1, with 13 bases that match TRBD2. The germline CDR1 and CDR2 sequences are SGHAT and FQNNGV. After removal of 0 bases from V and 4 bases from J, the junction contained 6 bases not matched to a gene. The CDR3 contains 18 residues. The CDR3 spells CASSLDGPGLAGYNEQFF. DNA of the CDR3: TGTGCCAGCAGCTTAGATGGACCGGGACTAGCGGGGTACAATGAGCAGTTCTTC.

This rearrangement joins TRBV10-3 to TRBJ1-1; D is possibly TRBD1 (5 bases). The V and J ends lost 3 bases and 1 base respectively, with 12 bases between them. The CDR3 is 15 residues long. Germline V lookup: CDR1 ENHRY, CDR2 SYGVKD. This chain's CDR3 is CAISEGKGWNTEAFF. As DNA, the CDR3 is TGTGCCATCAGTGAAGGAAAGGGGTGGAACACTGAAGCTTTCTTT.

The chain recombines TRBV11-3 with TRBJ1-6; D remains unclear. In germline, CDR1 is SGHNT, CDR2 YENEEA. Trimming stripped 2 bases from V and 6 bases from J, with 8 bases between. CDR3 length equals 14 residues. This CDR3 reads CASSLRVVNSPLHF. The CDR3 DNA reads TGTGCCAGCAGCTTACGGGTAGTTAATTCACCCCTCCACTTT.

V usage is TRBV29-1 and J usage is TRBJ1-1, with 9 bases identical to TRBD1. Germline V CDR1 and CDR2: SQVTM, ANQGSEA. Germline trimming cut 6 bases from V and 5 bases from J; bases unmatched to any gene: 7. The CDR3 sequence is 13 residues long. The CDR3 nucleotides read TGCAGCGTCGAGGACAGGGGTGGGACTGAAGCTTTCTTT. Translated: CSVEDRGGTEAFF.

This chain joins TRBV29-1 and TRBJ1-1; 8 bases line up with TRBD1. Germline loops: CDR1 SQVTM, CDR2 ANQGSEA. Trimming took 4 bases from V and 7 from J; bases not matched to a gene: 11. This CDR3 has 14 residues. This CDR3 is CSVGSTGGVGEAFF. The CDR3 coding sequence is TGCAGCGTTGGATCCACAGGGGGAGTAGGTGAAGCTTTCTTT.

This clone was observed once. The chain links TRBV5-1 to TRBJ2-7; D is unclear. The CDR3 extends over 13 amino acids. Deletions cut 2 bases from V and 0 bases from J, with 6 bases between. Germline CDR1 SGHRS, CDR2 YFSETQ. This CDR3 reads CASSLTSSYEQYF. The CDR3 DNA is TGCGCCAGCAGCTTAACAAGCTCCTACGAGCAGTACTTC. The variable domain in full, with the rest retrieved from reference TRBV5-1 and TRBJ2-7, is KAGVTQTPRYLIKTRGQQVTLSCSPISGHRSVSWYQQTPGQGLQFLFEYFSETQRNKGNFPGRFSGRQFSNSRSEMNVSTLELGDSALYLCASSLTSSYEQYFGPGTRLTVT.

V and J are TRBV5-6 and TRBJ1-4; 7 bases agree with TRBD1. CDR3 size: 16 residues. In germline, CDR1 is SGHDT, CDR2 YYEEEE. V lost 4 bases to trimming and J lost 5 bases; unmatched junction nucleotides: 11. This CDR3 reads CASSRWGDSLNEKLFF. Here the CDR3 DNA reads TGTGCCAGCAGCCGGTGGGGGGACAGCCTCAATGAAAAACTGTTTTTT.

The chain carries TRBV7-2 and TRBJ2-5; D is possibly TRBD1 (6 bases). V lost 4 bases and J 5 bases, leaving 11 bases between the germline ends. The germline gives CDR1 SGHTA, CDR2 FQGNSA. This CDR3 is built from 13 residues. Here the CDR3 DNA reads TGTGCCAGCAGCTCGAACAGGGAGGAGACCCAGTACTTC. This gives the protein CASSSNREETQYF. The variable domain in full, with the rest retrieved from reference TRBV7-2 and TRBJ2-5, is GAGVSQSPSNKVTEKGKDVELRCDPISGHTALYWYRQSLGQGLEFLIYFQGNSAPDKSGLPSDRFSAERTGGSVSTLTIQRTQQEDSAVYLCASSSNREETQYFGPGTRLLVL.

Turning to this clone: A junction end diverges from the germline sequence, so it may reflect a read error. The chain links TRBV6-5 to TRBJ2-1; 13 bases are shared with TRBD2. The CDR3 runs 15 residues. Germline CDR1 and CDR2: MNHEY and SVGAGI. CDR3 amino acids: CAIRTSGSSYNERFF. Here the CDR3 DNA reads TGTGCCATTCGGACTAGCGGGAGCTCCTACAATGAGCGGTTCTTC.

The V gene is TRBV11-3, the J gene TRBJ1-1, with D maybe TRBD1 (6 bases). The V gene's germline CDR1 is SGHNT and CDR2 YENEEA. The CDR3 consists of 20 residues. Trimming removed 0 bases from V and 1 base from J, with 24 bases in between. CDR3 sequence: CASSLDLGAGPQGTNTEAFF. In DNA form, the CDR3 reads TGTGCCAGCAGCTTAGATCTCGGGGCGGGTCCGCAGGGGACGAACACTGAAGCTTTCTTT.

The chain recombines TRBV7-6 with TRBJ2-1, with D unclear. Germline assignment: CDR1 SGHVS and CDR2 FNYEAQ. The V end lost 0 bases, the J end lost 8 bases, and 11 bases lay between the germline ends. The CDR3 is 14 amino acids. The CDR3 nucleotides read TGTGCCAGCAGCTTAGCGGGCCCTACAGATGAGCAGTTCTTC. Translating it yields CASSLAGPTDEQFF.

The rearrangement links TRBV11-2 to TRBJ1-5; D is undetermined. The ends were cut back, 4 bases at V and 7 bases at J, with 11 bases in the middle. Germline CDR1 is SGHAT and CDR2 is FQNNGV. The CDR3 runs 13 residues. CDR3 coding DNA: TGTGCCAGCAGCTCTCTAGCGGGGCAGCCCCAGCATTTT. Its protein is CASSSLAGQPQHF.

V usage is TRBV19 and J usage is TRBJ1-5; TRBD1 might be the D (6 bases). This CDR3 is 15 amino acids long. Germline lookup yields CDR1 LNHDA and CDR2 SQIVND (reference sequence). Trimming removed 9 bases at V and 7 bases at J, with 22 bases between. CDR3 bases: TGTGCCAGCCAGCCTTGGGAGCAGGGGAGCCAGCCCCAGCATTTT. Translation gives CASQPWEQGSQPQHF.

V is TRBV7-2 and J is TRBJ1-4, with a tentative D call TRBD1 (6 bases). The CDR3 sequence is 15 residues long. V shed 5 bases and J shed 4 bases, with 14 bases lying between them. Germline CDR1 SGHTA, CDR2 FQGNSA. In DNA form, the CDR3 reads TGTGCCAGCAGCCAGACAGGCTCAATTAATGAAAAACTGTTTTTT. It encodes CASSQTGSINEKLFF.

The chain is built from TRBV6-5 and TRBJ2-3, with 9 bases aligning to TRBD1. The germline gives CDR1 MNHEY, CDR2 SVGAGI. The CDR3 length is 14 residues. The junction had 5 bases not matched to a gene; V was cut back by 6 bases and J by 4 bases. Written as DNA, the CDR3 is TGTGCCAGCAGGGGACAGGGTAGGCCAGATACGCAGTATTTT. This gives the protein CASRGQGRPDTQYF.